The TCR beta chain described here comes from a study of blood T cell repertoires in COVID-19. TCRdb's table, derived via immunoSEQ multiplex PCR, lists solely in-frame clones and lacks some. The sample holds 110,000 to 150,000 clones, around 80% seen once. The CDR3 covers 14 residues. CDR1 is SEHNR and CDR2 is FQNEAQ in the germline V gene (reference sequence). With 3 bases clipped from V and 4 bases from J, the junction kept 1 base outside the gene matches. The clonotype comes from a man aged 60 to 75 with active or convalescent COVID-19. Specimen: peripheral blood. The genes are TRBV7-9 and TRBJ2-1; 9 nucleotides align to TRBD2. The CDR3 DNA follows: TGTGCCAGCAGCTTTAGCGGGAGTTACAATGAGCAGTTCTTC. Translating it yields CASSFSGSYNEQFF.